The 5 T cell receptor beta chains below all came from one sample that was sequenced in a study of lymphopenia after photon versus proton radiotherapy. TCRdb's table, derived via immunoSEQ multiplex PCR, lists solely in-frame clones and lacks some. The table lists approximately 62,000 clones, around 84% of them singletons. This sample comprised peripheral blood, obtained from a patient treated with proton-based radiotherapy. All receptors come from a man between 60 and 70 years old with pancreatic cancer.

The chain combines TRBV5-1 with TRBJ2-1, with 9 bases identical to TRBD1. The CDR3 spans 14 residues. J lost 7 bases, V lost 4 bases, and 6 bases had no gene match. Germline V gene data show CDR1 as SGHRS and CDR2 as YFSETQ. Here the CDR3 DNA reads TGCGCCAGCAGCACGGGACAGGGACGAAATGAGCAGTTCTTC. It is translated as CASSTGQGRNEQFF. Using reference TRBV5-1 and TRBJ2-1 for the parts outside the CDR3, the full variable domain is KAGVTQTPRYLIKTRGQQVTLSCSPISGHRSVSWYQQTPGQGLQFLFEYFSETQRNKGNFPGRFSGRQFSNSRSEMNVSTLELGDSALYLCASSTGQGRNEQFFGPGTRLTVL.

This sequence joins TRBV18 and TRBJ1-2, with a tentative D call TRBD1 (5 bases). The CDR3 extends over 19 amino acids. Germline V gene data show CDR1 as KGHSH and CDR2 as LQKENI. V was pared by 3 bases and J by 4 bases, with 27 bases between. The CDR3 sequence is CASSPQNLQAGPRGYGYTF. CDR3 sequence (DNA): TGTGCCAGCTCACCGCAGAATTTACAGGCGGGGCCTCGAGGCTATGGCTACACCTTC.

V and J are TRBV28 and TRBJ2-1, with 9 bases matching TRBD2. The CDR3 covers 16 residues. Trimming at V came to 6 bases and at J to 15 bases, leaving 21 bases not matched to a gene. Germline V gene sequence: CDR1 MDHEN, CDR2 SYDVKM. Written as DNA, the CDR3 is TGTGCCAGCAGCCCTACCGCCAGCGGGAGCGGGAGGTGTCCGTTCTTC. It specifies CASSPTASGSGRCPFF.

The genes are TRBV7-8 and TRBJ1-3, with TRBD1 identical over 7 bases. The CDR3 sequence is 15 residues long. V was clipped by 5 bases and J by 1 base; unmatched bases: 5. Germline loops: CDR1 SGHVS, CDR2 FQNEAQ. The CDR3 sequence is CASSPWTGSGNTIYF. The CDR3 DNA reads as TGTGCCAGCAGCCCCTGGACAGGTTCTGGAAACACCATATATTTT.

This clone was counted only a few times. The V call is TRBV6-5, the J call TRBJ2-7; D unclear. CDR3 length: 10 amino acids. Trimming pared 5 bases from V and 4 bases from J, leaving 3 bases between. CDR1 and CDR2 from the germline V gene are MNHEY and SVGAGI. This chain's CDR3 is CASSDYEQYF. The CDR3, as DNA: TGTGCCAGCAGTGATTACGAGCAGTACTTC.